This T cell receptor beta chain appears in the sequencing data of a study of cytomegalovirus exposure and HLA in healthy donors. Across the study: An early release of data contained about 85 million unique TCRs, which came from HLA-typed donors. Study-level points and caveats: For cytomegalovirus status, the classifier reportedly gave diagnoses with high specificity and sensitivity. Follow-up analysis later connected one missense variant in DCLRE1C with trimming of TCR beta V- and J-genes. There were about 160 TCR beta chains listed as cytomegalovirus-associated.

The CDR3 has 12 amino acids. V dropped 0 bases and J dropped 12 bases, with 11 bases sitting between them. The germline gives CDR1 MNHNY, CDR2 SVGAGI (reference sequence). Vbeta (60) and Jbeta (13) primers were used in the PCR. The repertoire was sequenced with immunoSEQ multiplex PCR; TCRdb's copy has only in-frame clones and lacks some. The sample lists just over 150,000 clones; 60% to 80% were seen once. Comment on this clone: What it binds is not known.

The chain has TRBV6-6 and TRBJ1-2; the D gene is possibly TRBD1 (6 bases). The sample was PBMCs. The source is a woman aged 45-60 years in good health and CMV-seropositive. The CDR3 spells CASSYSDSSHTF. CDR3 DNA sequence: TGTGCCAGCAGTTACTCGGACAGTTCGCACACCTTC.